The TCR beta chain described here comes from a study of glioma-infiltrating T cells after dendritic cell vaccination. Study background: Glioblastoma patients came from Phase I and II dendritic cell vaccination trials.

Input was around 2.1 ug genomic DNA, or all available if less. The primer mix had 60 V beta and 13 J beta primers. TCRdb's copy holds only in-frame clones and misses some; the assay was immunoSEQ multiplex PCR. Of roughly 85,000 clones listed, 85% were seen once; the top ten hold roughly 8.4%. Time point given: after dendritic cell vaccination, including at tumor progression/relapse. This CDR3 has 14 residues. V lost 4 bases and J lost 0, with 7 bases in between. CDR1 and CDR2 from the germline V gene are SEHNR and FQNEAQ (reference sequence). Points on this clone: Its antigen remains unknown.

General observations from the study: Only a small number of patients had complete blood and tumor samples.

V usage is TRBV7-9 and J usage is TRBJ2-1, with D perhaps matching TRBD1 (5 bases). The material sequenced was blood, taken after dendritic cell vaccination. The clonotype was recovered from a human donor with glioblastoma. CDR3 DNA: TGTGCCAGCAGCTGGGGCAGCTCCTACAATGAGCAGTTCTTC. This encodes CASSWGSSYNEQFF.